Listed below are T cell receptor beta chains from one sample, sequenced in a study of cytomegalovirus exposure and HLA in healthy donors. Clones were sequenced by immunoSEQ multiplex PCR, and TCRdb holds only the in-frame ones, with some missing. This sample contains some 83,000 clones. The sample comprised PBMCs. These receptor sequences come from a young woman in good health and CMV-seronegative. The CDR3 runs from the conserved cysteine through the conserved F or W. The D gene is left open where the match is weak.

V: TRBV29-1; J: TRBJ1-1; D: NA; DNA: TGCAGCGTTGATCGGGGATCCGAAGCTTTCTTT; CDR3: CSVDRGSEAFF
V: TRBV30; J: TRBJ2-1; D: NA; DNA: TGTGCCTGGAGTGCGGGACTGGCGAATCATGAGCAGTTCTTC; CDR3: CAWSAGLANHEQFF
V: TRBV30; J: TRBJ1-5; D: TRBD1; DNA: TGTGCCTGGAGCCAAGGGTCCGGGACAGGCAATCAGCCCCAGCATTTT; CDR3: CAWSQGSGTGNQPQHF
V: TRBV25-1; J: TRBJ2-5; D: TRBD1; DNA: TGTGCCAGCAGTCCCGGGACAGGGGCCGCCGGGGAGACCCAGTACTTC; CDR3: CASSPGTGAAGETQYF
V: TRBV11-3; J: TRBJ2-7; D: NA; DNA: TGTGCCAGCAGCCCCCCGGAGGCGTCCTACGAGCAGTACTTC; CDR3: CASSPPEASYEQYF
V: TRBV10-3; J: TRBJ2-7; D: TRBD2; DNA: TGTGCCATCAGTGAGAGCGGGGGGGAGACCTACGAGCAGTACTTC; CDR3: CAISESGGETYEQYF
V: TRBV9; J: TRBJ1-2; D: TRBD1; DNA: TGTGCCAGCAGCGTAGCCCTGGGGACAGGGGGCGTTCAACACTATGGCTACACCTTC; CDR3: CASSVALGTGGVQHYGYTF
V: TRBV5-5; J: TRBJ2-5; D: NA; DNA: TGTGCCAGCAGCTTGGGGGCAGCCGTCCAAGAGACCCAGTACTTC; CDR3: CASSLGAAVQETQYF
V: TRBV2; J: TRBJ1-2; D: TRBD1; DNA: TGTGCCAGCAGCGGGGGGACAGGTTTATCAGCGGGCGGCTACACCTTC; CDR3: CASSGGTGLSAGGYTF
V: TRBV5-8; J: TRBJ1-1; D: NA; DNA: TGTGCCAGCAGCTTGGACAGGATGAACACTGAAGCTTTCTTT; CDR3: CASSLDRMNTEAFF
V: TRBV18; J: TRBJ1-1; D: TRBD1; DNA: TGTGCCAGCTCACCGGGACAGGTGGGGAACACTGAAGCTTTCTTT; CDR3: CASSPGQVGNTEAFF
V: TRBV18; J: TRBJ1-1; D: NA; DNA: TGTGCCAGCTCTCCGAACTGGAACACTGAAGCTTTCTTT; CDR3: CASSPNWNTEAFF
V: TRBV29-1; J: TRBJ1-2; D: NA; DNA: TGCAGCGTTGACTCGGGGATGTTGAGTGGCTACACCTTC; CDR3: CSVDSGMLSGYTF
V: TRBV6-1; J: TRBJ2-5; D: NA; DNA: TGTGCCAGCAGTGAAGGTTCCGTAGAGACCCAGTACTTC; CDR3: CASSEGSVETQYF
V: TRBV6-5; J: TRBJ2-5; D: TRBD2; DNA: TGTGCCAGCAGTTACGGGAGTAGCGGGCCTCAAGAGACCCAGTACTTC; CDR3: CASSYGSSGPQETQYF
V: TRBV18; J: TRBJ1-1; D: NA; DNA: TGTGCCAGCTCACCACCACAGAGGGGGACTGAAGCTTTCTTT; CDR3: CASSPPQRGTEAFF
V: TRBV15; J: TRBJ2-7; D: TRBD2; DNA: TGTGCCACCAGCAGAGATATGTTAGCGGGACATTCCAGCTCCTACGAGCAGTACTTC; CDR3: CATSRDMLAGHSSSYEQYF
V: TRBV19; J: TRBJ1-6; D: NA; DNA: TGTGCCAGTAGTTTTCTGGACAGCAGGAATTCACCCCTCCACTTT; CDR3: CASSFLDSRNSPLHF
V: TRBV7-6; J: TRBJ2-1; D: TRBD1; DNA: TGTGCCAGCAGCTTAGAACGAAGGGGGCCGATCTACAATGAGCAGTTCTTC; CDR3: CASSLERRGPIYNEQFF
V: TRBV18; J: TRBJ1-2; D: NA; DNA: TGTGCCAGCTCTGTTGGTCGGGTCGAGGGCTACACCTTC; CDR3: CASSVGRVEGYTF
V: TRBV30; J: TRBJ1-1; D: NA; DNA: TGTGCCGCGGACAGATTAAACACTGAAGCTTTCTTT; CDR3: CAADRLNTEAFF
V: TRBV30; J: TRBJ2-5; D: NA; DNA: TGTGCCTCGGGGGGGGACAGGGCGCAAGAGACCCAGTACTTC; CDR3: CASGGDRAQETQYF
V: TRBV11-2; J: TRBJ2-1; D: TRBD2; DNA: TGTGCCAGCAGCTTAGAGTCCGGGACTAGCGGGGGGTACGAGCAGTTCTTC; CDR3: CASSLESGTSGGYEQFF
V: TRBV6-4; J: TRBJ2-1; D: TRBD1; DNA: TGTGCCAGCAGTGATGGGACAGGGGGCAATGAGCAGTTCTTC; CDR3: CASSDGTGGNEQFF
V: TRBV2; J: TRBJ1-2; D: NA; DNA: TGTGCCAGCAGTGATAGGACAGCTTATGGCTACACCTTC; CDR3: CASSDRTAYGYTF
V: TRBV29-1; J: TRBJ1-1; D: TRBD1; DNA: TGCAGCGCAAGAGGGGGCCGGAACACTGAAGCTTTCTTT; CDR3: CSARGGRNTEAFF
V: TRBV5-1; J: TRBJ1-2; D: TRBD1; DNA: TGCGCCAGCAGCTTTGCACAGGGGGTTTCAAACTATGGCTACACCTTC; CDR3: CASSFAQGVSNYGYTF
V: TRBV30; J: TRBJ2-1; D: TRBD2; DNA: TGTGCCTGGAGTACTTTTAGCGGGGAGCCCTACAATGAGCAGTTCTTC; CDR3: CAWSTFSGEPYNEQFF
V: TRBV30; J: TRBJ1-1; D: TRBD1; DNA: TGTGCCTGGAGACCGGGACAGGGAAACACTGAAGCTTTCTTT; CDR3: CAWRPGQGNTEAFF
V: TRBV6-5; J: TRBJ1-4; D: NA; DNA: TGTGCCAGCAGTGAGATGGGCAGGGGTGAAAAACTGTTTTTT; CDR3: CASSEMGRGEKLFF
V: TRBV5-1; J: TRBJ2-7; D: TRBD2; DNA: TGCGCCAGCAGCTTGGCACCTAGCGGGGGGGACGAGCAGTACTTC; CDR3: CASSLAPSGGDEQYF
V: TRBV30; J: TRBJ2-7; D: NA; DNA: TGTGCCTGGAGTAAAGGATTGCGGTACGAGCAGTACTTC; CDR3: CAWSKGLRYEQYF
V: TRBV7-9; J: TRBJ1-2; D: TRBD1; DNA: TGTGCCAGCAGCACCCATCCCCCGGACAGGGGCCGTGCTTATGGCTACACCTTC; CDR3: CASSTHPPDRGRAYGYTF
V: TRBV6-5; J: TRBJ2-7; D: TRBD1; DNA: TGTGCCAGCAGTGACAGGGCCCTCGAGCAGTACTTC; CDR3: CASSDRALEQYF